This TCR beta chain is drawn from a study of tissue T cells after allogeneic stem cell transplantation. Profiling relied on immunoSEQ multiplex PCR, and the TCRdb table lists in-frame clones only, not all of them. Of around 8,000 clones in the sample, approximately 50% were seen once. Study-wide points: In patients and mice, blood and spleen missed much of tissue repertoire. Across patients, clones rarely overlapped, yet motif clusters were shared tissue-specifically.

CDR1 is SNHLY, CDR2 FYNGKV, per germline (reference sequence). The CDR3 length is 14 residues. V was clipped by 2 bases and J by 0 bases, with 6 bases between them. As to time point: mouse harvest day 7 after allogeneic transplant. Tail vein injection delivered 10^7 T-cell-depleted bone marrow cells and 10^6 splenic CD5+ T cells. This mouse GVHD model was MHC-mismatched B6 to BALB/c, profiled day 7 or 14. A note on this clone: The antigen remains unidentified. Mouse germline and gene names are used. With the read ending 1 residue before the CDR3 end, the germline J gene is used to fill in that end.

This clonotype was sampled from a female BALB/c mouse given C57BL/6 T cells with graft-versus-host disease after an allogeneic hematopoietic cell transplant. The chain has TRBV3 and TRBJ2-4, with no clear D. Material: gut tissue. Incomplete CDR3 DNA: TGTGCCAGCAGCTTACAGGCTAGTCAAAACACCTTGTAC. Protein product: CASSLQASQNTLY. The entire CDR3 protein is CASSLQASQNTLYF. Using reference TRBV3 and TRBJ2-4 for the parts outside the CDR3, the full variable domain is GPKVLQIPSHQIIDMGQMVTLNCDPVSNHLYFYWYKQILGQQMEFLVNFYNGKVMEKSKLFKDQFSVERPDGSYFTLKIQPTALEDSAVYFCASSLQASQNTLYFGAGTRLSVL.